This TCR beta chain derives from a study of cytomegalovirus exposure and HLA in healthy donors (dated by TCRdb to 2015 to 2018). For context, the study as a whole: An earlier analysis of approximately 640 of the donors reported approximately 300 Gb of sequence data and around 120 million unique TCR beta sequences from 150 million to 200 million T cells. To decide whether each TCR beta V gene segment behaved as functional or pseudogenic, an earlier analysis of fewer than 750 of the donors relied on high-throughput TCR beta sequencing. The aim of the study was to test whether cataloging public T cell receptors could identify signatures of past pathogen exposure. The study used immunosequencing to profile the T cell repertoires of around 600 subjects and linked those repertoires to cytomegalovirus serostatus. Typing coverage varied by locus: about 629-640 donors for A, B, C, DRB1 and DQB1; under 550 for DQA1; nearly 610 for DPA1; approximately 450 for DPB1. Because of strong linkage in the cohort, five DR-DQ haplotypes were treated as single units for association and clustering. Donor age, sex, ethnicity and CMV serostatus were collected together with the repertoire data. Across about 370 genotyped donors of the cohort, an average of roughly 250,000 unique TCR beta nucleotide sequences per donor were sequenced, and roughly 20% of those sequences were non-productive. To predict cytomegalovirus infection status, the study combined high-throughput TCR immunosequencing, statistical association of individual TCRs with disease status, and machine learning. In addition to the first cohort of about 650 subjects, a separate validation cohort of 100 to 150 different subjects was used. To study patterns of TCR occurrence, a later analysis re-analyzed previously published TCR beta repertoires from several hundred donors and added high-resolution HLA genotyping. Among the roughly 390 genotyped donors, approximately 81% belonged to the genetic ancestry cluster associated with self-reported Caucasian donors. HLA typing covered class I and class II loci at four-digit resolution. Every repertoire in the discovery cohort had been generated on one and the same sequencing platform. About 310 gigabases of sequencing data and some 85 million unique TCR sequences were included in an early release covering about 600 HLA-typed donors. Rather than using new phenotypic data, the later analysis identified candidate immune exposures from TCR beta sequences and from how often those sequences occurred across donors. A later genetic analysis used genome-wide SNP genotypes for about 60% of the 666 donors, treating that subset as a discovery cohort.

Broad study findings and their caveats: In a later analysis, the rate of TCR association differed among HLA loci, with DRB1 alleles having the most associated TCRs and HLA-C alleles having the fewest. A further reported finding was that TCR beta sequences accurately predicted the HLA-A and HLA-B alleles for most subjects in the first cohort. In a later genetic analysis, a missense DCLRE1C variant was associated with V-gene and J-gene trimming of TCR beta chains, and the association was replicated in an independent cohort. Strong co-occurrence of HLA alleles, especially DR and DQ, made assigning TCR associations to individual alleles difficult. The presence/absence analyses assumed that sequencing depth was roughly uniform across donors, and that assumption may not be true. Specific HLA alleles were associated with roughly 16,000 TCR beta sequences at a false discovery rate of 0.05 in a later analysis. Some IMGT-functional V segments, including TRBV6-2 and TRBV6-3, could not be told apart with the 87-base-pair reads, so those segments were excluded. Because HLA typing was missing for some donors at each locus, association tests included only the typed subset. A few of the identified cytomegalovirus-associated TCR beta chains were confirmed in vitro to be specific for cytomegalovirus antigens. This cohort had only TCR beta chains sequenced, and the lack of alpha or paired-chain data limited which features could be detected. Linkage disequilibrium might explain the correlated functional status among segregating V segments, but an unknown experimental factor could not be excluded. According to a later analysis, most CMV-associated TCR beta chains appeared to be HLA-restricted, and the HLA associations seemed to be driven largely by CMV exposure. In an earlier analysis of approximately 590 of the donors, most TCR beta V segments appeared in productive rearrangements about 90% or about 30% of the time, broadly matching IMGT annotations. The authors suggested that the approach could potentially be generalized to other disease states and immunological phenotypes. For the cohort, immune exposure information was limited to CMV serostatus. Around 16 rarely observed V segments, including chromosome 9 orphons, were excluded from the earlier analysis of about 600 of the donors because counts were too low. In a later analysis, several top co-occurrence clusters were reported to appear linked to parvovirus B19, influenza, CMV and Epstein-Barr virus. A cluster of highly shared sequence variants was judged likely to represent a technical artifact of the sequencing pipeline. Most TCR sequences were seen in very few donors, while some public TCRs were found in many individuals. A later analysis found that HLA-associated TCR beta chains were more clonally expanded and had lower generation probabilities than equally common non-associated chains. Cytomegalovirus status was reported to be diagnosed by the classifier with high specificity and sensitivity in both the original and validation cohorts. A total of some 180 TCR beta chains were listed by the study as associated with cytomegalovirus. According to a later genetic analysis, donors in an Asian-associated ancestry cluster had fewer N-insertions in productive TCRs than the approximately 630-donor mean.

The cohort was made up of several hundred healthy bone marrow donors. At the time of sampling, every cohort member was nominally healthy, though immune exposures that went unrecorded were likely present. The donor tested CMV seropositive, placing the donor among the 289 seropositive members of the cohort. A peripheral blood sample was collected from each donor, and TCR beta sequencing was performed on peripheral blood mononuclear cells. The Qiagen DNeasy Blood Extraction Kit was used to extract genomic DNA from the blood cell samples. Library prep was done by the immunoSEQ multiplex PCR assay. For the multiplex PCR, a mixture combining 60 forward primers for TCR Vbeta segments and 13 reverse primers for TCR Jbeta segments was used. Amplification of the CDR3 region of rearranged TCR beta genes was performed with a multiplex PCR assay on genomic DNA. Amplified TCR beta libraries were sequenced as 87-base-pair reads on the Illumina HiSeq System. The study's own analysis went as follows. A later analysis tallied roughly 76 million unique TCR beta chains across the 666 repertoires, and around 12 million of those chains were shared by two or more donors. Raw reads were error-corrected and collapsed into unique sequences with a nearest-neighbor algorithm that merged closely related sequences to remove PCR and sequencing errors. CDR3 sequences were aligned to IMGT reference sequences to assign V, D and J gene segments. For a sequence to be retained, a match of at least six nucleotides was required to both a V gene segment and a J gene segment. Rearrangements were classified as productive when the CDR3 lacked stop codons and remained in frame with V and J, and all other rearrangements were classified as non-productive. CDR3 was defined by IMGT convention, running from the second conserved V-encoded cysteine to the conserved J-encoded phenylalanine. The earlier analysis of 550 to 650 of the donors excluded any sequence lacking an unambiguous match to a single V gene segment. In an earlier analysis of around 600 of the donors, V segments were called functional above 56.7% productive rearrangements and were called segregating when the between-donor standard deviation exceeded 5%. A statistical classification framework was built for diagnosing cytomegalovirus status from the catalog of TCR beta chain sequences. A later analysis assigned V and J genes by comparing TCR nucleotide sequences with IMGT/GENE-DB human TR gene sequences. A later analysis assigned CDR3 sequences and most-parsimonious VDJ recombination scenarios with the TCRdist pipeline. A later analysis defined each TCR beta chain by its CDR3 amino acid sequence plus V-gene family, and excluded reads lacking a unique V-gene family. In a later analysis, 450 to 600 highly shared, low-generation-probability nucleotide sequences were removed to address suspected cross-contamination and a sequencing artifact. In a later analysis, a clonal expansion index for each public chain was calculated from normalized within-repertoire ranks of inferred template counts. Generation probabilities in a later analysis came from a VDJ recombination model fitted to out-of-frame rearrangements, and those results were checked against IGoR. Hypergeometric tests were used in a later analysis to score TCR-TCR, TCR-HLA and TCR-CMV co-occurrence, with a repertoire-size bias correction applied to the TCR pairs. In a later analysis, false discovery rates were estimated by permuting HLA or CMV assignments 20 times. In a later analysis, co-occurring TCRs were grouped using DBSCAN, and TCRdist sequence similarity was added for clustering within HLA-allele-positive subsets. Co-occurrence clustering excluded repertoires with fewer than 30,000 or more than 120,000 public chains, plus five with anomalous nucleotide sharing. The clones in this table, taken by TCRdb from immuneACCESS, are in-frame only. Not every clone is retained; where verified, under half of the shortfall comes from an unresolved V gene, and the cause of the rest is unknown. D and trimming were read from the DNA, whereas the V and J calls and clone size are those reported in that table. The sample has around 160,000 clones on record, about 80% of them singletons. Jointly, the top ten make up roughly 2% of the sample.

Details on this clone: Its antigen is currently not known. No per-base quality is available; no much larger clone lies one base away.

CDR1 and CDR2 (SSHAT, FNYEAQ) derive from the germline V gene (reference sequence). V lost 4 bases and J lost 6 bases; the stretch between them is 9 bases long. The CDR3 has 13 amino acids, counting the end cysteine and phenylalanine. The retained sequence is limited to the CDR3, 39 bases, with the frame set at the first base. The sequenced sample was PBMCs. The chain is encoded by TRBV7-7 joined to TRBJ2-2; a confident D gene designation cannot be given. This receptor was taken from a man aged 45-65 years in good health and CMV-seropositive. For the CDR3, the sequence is CASSSSGAGELFF. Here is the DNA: TGTGCCAGCAGCTCCTCCGGTGCCGGGGAGCTGTTTTTT. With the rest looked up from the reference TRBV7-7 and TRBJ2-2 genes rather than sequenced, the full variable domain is GAGVSQSPRYKVTKRGQDVTLRCDPISSHATLYWYQQALGQGPEFLTYFNYEAQPDKSGLPSDRFSAERPEGSISTLTIQRTEQRDSAMYRCASSSSGAGELFFGEGSRLTVL.